This entry lists 2 T cell receptor beta chains sequenced from one sample in a study of cytomegalovirus exposure and HLA in healthy donors. The table came from immunoSEQ multiplex PCR; TCRdb's copy has only in-frame clones and leaves some out. The repertoire holds about 140,000 clones, with approximately 84% as singletons. Sequenced material: PBMCs. These receptor sequences come from a woman aged 25 to 39 in good health and CMV-seronegative.

The CDR3 region has the DNA TGTGCCAGCAGCTTAGGGGGAGTCGGCACAGATACGCAGTATTTT. Protein: CASSLGGVGTDTQYF. The chain links TRBV7-2 to TRBJ2-3; D may be TRBD2 (5 bases). Germline CDR1 reads SGHTA; CDR2 reads FQGNSA. This CDR3 is built from 15 residues. V was clipped by 1 base and J by 1 base, with 9 bases between them.

As to this clone: The sample has other DNA sequences that encode this CDR3 too. The V gene is TRBV5-6, the J gene TRBJ2-7; 7 nucleotides line up with TRBD1. CDR1 and CDR2 from the germline V gene are SGHDT and YYEEEE. The CDR3 spans 13 residues. After removal of 4 bases from V and 3 bases from J, the junction contained 4 bases not matched to a gene. This CDR3 is CASSLGQVYEQYF. CDR3 bases: TGTGCCAGCAGCCTAGGACAGGTCTACGAGCAGTACTTC.